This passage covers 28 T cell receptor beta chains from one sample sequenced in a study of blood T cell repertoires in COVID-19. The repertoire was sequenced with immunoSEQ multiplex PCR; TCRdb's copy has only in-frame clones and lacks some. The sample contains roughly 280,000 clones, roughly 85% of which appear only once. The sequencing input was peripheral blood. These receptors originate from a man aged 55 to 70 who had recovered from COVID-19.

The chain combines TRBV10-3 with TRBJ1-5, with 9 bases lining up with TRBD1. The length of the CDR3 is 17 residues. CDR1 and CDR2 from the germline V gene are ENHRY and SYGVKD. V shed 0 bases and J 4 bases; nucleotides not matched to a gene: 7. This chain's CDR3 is CAISESRTGAINQPQHF. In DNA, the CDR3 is TGTGCCATCAGTGAGTCGAGGACAGGGGCGATAAATCAGCCCCAGCATTTT.

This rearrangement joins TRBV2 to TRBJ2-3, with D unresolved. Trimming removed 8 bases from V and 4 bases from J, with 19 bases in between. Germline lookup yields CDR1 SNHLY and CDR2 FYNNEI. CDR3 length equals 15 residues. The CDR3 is CASLSSKQMADTQYF. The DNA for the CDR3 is TGTGCCAGCTTAAGCAGCAAACAGATGGCAGATACGCAGTATTTT.

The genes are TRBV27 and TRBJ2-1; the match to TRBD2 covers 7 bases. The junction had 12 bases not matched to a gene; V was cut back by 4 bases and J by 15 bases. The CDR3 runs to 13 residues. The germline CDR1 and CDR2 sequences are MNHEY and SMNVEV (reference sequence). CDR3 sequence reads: CASSSRSTSIPFF. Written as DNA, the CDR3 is TGTGCCAGCAGTTCTCGCTCGACTAGCATCCCGTTCTTC.

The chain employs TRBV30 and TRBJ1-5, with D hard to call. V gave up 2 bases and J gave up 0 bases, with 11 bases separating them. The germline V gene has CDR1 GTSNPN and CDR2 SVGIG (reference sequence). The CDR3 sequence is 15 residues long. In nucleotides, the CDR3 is TGTGCCTGGAGTAGTCCCTATAATAGCAATCAGCCCCAGCATTTT. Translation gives CAWSSPYNSNQPQHF.

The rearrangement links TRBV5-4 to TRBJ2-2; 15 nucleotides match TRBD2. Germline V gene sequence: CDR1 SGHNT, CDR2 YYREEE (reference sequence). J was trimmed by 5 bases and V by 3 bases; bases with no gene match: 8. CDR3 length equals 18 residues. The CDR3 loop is CASSSPGLAGGWTGELFF. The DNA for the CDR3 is TGTGCCAGCAGCTCCCCGGGACTAGCGGGAGGATGGACCGGGGAGCTGTTTTTT.

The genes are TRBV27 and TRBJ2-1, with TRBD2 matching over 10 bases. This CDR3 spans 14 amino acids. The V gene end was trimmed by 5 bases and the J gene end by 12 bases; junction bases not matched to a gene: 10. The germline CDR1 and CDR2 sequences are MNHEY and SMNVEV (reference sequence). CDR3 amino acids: CASSAFSGGPGQFF. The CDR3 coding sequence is TGTGCCAGCAGTGCCTTTAGCGGGGGGCCCGGGCAGTTCTTC.

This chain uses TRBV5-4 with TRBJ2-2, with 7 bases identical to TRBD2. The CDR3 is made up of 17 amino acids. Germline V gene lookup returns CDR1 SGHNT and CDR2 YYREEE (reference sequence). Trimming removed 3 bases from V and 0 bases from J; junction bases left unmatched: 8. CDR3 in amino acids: CASSWSGTITNTGELFF. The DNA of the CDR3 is TGTGCCAGCAGCTGGAGCGGGACCATTACGAACACCGGGGAGCTGTTTTTT.

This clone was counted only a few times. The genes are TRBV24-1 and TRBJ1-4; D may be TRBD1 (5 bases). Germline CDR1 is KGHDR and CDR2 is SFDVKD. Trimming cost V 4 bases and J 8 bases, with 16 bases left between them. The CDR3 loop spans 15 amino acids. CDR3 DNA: TGTGCCACCAGTGACCGGGACTCAGCAGGGGAAAAACTGTTTTTT. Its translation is CATSDRDSAGEKLFF.

CDR3 DNA sequence: TGTGCCAGCAGCCGACAAGCGGGAGTCGGCACCGGGGAGCTGTTTTTT. Translated, it gives CASSRQAGVGTGELFF. The chain recombines TRBV11-3 with TRBJ2-2, with 8 bases aligning to TRBD2. CDR3 length: 16 amino acids. Trimming removed 5 bases from V and 4 bases from J; junction bases left unmatched: 9. The germline V gene has CDR1 SGHNT and CDR2 YENEEA.

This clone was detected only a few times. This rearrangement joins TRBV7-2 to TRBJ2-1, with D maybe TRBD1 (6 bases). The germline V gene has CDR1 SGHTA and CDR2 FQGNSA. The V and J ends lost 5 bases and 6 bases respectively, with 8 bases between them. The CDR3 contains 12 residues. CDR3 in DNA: TGTGCCAGCAGCCTGGGGGCCAATGAGCAGTTCTTC. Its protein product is CASSLGANEQFF.

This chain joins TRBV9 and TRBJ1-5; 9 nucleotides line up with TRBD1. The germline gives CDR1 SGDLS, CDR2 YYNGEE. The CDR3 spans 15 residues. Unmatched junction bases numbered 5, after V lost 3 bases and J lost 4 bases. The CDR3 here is CASSGGQGANQPQHF. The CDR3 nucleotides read TGTGCCAGCAGCGGGGGACAGGGAGCAAATCAGCCCCAGCATTTT.

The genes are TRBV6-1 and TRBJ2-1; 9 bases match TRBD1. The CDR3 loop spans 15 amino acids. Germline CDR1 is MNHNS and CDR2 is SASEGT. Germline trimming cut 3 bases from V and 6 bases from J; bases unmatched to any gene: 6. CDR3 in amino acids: CASSDGTGWFNEQFF. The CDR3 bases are TGTGCCAGCAGTGACGGGACAGGGTGGTTCAATGAGCAGTTCTTC.

The CDR3 nucleotides are TGCGCCAGCAGCTTGGCCGCCGGCAGCGGATACGAGCAGTACTTC. Encoded protein: CASSLAAGSGYEQYF. The chain links TRBV5-1 to TRBJ2-7, with a possible D match to TRBD2 (5 bases). V was trimmed by 0 bases and J by 4 bases, leaving 14 bases between them. CDR1 and CDR2 from the germline V gene are SGHRS and YFSETQ. The CDR3 is 15 amino acids.

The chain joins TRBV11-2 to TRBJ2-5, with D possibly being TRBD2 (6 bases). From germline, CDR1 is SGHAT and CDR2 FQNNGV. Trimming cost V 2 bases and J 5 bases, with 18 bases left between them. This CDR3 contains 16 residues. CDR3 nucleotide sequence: TGTGCCAGCAGCTTATCATGGGCTAGCGAGTTGGAGACCCAGTACTTC. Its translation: CASSLSWASELETQYF.

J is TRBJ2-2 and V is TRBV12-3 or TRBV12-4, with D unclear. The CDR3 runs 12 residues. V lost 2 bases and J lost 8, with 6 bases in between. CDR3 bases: TGTGCCAGCAGTTTATCGCGGGGGGAGCTGTTTTTT. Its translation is CASSLSRGELFF.

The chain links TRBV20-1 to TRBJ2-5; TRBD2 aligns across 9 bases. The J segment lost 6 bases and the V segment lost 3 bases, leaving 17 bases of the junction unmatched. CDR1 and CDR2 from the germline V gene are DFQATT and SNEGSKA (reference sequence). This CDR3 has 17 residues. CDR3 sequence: CSASGRLSGSSLQTQYF. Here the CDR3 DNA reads TGCAGTGCTAGTGGGCGCCTTAGCGGGAGTTCTTTGCAGACCCAGTACTTC.

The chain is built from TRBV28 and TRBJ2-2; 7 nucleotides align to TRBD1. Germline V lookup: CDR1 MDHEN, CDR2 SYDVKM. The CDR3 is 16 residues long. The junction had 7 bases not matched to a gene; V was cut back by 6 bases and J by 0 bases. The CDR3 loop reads CASRTTGATNTGELFF. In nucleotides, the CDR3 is TGTGCCAGCAGAACAACAGGGGCGACGAACACCGGGGAGCTGTTTTTT.

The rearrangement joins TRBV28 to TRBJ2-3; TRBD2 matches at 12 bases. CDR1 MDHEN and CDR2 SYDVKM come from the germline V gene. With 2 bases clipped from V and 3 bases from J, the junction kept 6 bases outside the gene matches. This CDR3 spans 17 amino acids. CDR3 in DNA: TGTGCCAGCAGTTTAGGGCTAGCGGGGGGGCCAACAGATACGCAGTATTTT. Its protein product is CASSLGLAGGPTDTQYF.

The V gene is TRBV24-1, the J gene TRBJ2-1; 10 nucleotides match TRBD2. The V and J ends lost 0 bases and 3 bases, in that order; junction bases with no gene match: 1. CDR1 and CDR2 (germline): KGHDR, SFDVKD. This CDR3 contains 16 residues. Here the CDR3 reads CATSDLASGGYNEQFF. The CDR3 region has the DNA TGTGCCACCAGTGATTTGGCTAGCGGGGGCTACAATGAGCAGTTCTTC.

DNA of the CDR3: TGTGCCAGCAGCTTAGGTTTAATTGCGGGGGGGCCAGAGACCCAGTACTTC. This sequence encodes CASSLGLIAGGPETQYF. V gene TRBV7-8 combines with J gene TRBJ2-5, with 9 bases lining up with TRBD2. The germline gives CDR1 SGHVS, CDR2 FQNEAQ. Germline trimming cut 1 base from V and 4 bases from J; bases unmatched to any gene: 10. The CDR3 spans 17 residues.

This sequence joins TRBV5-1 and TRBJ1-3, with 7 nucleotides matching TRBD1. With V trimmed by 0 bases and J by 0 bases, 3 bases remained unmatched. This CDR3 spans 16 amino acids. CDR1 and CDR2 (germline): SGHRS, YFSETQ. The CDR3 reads CASSLGDRASGNTIYF. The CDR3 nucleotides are TGCGCCAGCAGCTTGGGGGACAGAGCCTCTGGAAACACCATATATTTT.

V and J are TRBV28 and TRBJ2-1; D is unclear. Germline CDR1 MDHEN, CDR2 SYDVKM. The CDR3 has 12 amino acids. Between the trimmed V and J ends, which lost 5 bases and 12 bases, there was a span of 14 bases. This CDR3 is CASSMPASGQFF. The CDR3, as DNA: TGTGCCAGCAGTATGCCAGCCTCAGGGCAGTTCTTC. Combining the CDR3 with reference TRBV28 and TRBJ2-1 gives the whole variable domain DVKVTQSSRYLVKRTGEKVFLECVQDMDHENMFWYRQDPGLGLRLIYFSYDVKMKEKGDIPEGYSVSREKKERFSLILESASTNQTSMYLCASSMPASGQFFGPGTRLTVL.

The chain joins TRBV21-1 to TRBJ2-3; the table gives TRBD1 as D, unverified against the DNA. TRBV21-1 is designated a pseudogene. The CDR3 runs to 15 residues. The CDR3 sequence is CASSPRTTSTDTQYF. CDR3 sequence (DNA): TGTGCCAGCAGCCCTCGGACAACTAGCACAGATACGCAGTATTTT.

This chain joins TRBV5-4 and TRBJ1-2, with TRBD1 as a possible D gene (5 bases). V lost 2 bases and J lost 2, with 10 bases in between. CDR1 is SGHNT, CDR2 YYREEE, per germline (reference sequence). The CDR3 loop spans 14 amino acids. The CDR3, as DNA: TGTGCCAGCAGCTTCCAAGGGGTCAACTATGGCTACACCTTC. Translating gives CASSFQGVNYGYTF.

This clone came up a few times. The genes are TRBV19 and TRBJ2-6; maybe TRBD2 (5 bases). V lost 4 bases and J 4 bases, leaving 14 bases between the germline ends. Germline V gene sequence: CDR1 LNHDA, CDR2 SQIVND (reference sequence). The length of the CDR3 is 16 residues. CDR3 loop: CASSTGRLAGANVLTF. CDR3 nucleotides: TGTGCCAGTAGTACCGGACGGCTAGCCGGGGCCAACGTCCTGACTTTC.

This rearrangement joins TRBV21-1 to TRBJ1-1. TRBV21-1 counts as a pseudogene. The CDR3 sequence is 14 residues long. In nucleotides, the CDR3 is TGTGCCAGCAGCAAAAGGGCGGGGAACACTGAAGCTTTCTTT. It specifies CASSKRAGNTEAFF.

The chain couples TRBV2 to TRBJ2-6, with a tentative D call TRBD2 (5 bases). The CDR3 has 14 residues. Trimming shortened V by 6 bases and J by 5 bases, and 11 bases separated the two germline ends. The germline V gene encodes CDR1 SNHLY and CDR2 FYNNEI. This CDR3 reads CASRFAGRANVLTF. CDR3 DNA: TGTGCCAGCAGATTCGCGGGTCGGGCCAACGTCCTGACTTTC.

The CDR3, as DNA: TGTGCCAGCAGTTACCGCAAGCGCACTGAAGCTTTCTTT. It codes for CASSYRKRTEAFF. The chain combines TRBV6-5 with TRBJ1-1; D gene unclear. The CDR3 has 13 residues. Trimming cost V 2 bases and J 4 bases, with 8 bases left between them. CDR1 and CDR2 from the germline V gene are MNHEY and SVGAGI.